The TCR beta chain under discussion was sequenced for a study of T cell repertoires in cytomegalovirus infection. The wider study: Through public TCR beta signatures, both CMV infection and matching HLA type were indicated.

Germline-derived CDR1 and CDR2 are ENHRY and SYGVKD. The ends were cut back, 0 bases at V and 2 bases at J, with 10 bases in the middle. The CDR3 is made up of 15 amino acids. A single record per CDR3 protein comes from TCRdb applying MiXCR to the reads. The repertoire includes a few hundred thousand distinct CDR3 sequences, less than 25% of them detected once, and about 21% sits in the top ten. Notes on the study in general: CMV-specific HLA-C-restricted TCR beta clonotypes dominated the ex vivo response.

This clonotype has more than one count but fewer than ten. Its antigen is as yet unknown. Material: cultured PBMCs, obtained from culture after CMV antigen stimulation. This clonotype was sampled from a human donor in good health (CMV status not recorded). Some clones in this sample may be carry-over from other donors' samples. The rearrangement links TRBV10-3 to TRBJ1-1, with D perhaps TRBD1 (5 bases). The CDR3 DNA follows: TGTGCCATCAGTGAGTCGTATGGGGCTAACACTGAAGCTTTCTTT. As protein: CAISESYGANTEAFF.